What follows is one T cell receptor (beta chain) and its context. Which antigen it targets is not known. No per-base quality is available; no much larger clone lies one base away. The sample belongs to a study of cytomegalovirus exposure and HLA in healthy donors (dated 2017 in TCRdb). Describing the broader study: In an earlier analysis of some 550 of the donors, 276 Gb of sequence data and approximately 120 million unique TCR beta sequences from roughly 200 million T cells were reported. In an earlier analysis of several hundred of the donors, high-throughput TCR beta sequencing was used to judge whether each TCR beta V gene segment behaved as functional or pseudogenic. The study combined high-throughput TCR immunosequencing, statistical association of individual TCRs with disease status, and machine learning to predict cytomegalovirus infection status. Of the roughly 400 genotyped donors, 75% to 85% were placed in the genetic ancestry cluster associated with self-reported Caucasian donors. A later genetic analysis took genome-wide SNP genotypes for about three fifths of the roughly 670 donors and used that subset as a discovery cohort. The aim of the study was to test whether cataloging public T cell receptors could identify signatures of past pathogen exposure. A separate validation cohort of over a hundred different subjects was used in addition to the approximately 670-subject first cohort. The T cell repertoires of 670 or so subjects were profiled by immunosequencing and related to cytomegalovirus serostatus. Typing coverage varied by locus: roughly 629-630 donors for A, B, C, DRB1 and DQB1; approximately 520 for DQA1; about 570 for DPA1; under 490 for DPB1. The later analysis used no new phenotypic data to find candidate immune exposures, relying instead on TCR beta sequences and their occurrence across donors. HLA typing covered class I and class II loci at four-digit resolution. Roughly 300 gigabases of sequencing data and around 80 million unique TCR sequences made up an early release that covered 640 HLA-typed donors. To study patterns of TCR occurrence, a later analysis re-analyzed previously published TCR beta repertoires from 600 to 750 donors and added high-resolution HLA genotyping. Donor age, sex, ethnicity and CMV serostatus were compiled together with the repertoire data. All discovery cohort repertoires had been generated on a single sequencing platform. A few DR-DQ haplotypes were handled as single units for association and clustering because linkage in the cohort was strong. Across under 500 genotyped donors of the cohort, an average of approximately 200,000 unique TCR beta nucleotide sequences per donor were sequenced, and roughly a sixth of those sequences were non-productive. General study outcomes and caveats: A further reported finding was that TCR beta sequences accurately predicted the HLA-A and HLA-B alleles for most subjects in the first cohort. A cluster of highly shared sequence variants was judged likely to represent a technical artifact of the sequencing pipeline. Most TCR sequences were observed very rarely across donors, whereas some public TCRs were present in many individuals. It was suggested by the authors that the approach could potentially be generalized to other disease states and immunological phenotypes. Only TCR beta chains were sequenced in this cohort, and the absence of alpha or paired-chain data limited detectable features. According to a later analysis, TCR association rates differed among HLA loci, with DRB1 alleles showing the most associated TCRs and HLA-C alleles showing the fewest. Several of the top co-occurrence clusters appeared to be linked to parvovirus B19, influenza, CMV and Epstein-Barr virus, according to a later analysis. Assigning TCR associations to individual alleles was difficult when HLA alleles, especially DR and DQ, strongly co-occurred. According to a later analysis, most CMV-associated TCR beta chains appeared to be HLA-restricted, and the HLA associations seemed to be driven largely by CMV exposure. The classifier was reported to diagnose cytomegalovirus status with high specificity and sensitivity in both the original and validation cohorts. CMV serostatus was the only immune exposure information available for the cohort. A few of the identified cytomegalovirus-associated TCR beta chains were confirmed in vitro to be specific for cytomegalovirus antigens. Because HLA typing was missing for some donors at each locus, association tests included only the typed subset. In the study, roughly 160 TCR beta chains were listed as associated with cytomegalovirus. Roughly uniform sequencing depth across donors was assumed in presence/absence analyses, although this assumption may not hold. Linkage disequilibrium might explain the correlated functional status among segregating V segments, but an unknown experimental factor could not be excluded. A later genetic analysis reported fewer N-insertions in productive TCRs among donors in an Asian-associated ancestry cluster than the roughly 700-donor mean. An association between a missense DCLRE1C variant and V-gene and J-gene trimming of TCR beta chains was found in a later genetic analysis and replicated in an independent cohort. In an earlier analysis of 587 of the donors, most TCR beta V segments appeared in productive rearrangements about 87% or about 30% of the time, broadly matching IMGT annotations. Compared with equally common non-associated chains, HLA-associated TCR beta chains in a later analysis were more clonally expanded and had lower generation probabilities. A later analysis associated 15,000 to 20,000 TCR beta sequences with specific HLA alleles at a false discovery rate of 0.05. Because counts were too low, some 17 rarely observed V segments, including chromosome 9 orphons, were left out of the earlier analysis of 587 of the donors. Some IMGT-functional V segments, including TRBV6-2 and TRBV6-3, could not be told apart with the 87-base-pair reads, so those segments were excluded.

Receptors were amplified or captured by the immunoSEQ multiplex PCR assay. For the multiplex PCR, a mixture combining 60 forward primers for TCR Vbeta segments and 13 reverse primers for TCR Jbeta segments was used. The CDR3 region of rearranged TCR beta genes was amplified from genomic DNA with a multiplex PCR assay. The Illumina HiSeq System was used to sequence the amplified TCR beta libraries as 87-base-pair reads. Processing in the source paper ran as follows. A later analysis counted about 80 million unique TCR beta chains across the 550 to 800 repertoires, and 10 million to 12 million of these chains were shared by at least two donors. To remove PCR and sequencing errors, raw reads were error-corrected and collapsed into unique sequences using a nearest-neighbor algorithm that merged closely related sequences. V, D and J gene segments were assigned by aligning CDR3 sequences to IMGT reference sequences. For a sequence to be retained, a match of at least six nucleotides was required to both a V gene segment and a J gene segment. Rearrangements were classified as productive when the CDR3 lacked stop codons and remained in frame with V and J, and all other rearrangements were classified as non-productive. Following IMGT convention, CDR3 was defined as the stretch from the second conserved V-encoded cysteine to the conserved J-encoded phenylalanine. Sequences without an unambiguous match to a single V gene segment were excluded from the earlier analysis of over 500 of the donors. In an earlier analysis of approximately 590 of the donors, V segments were called functional above 56.7% productive rearrangements and were called segregating when the between-donor standard deviation exceeded 5%. A statistical classification framework was developed to diagnose cytomegalovirus status using the catalog of TCR beta chain sequences. A later analysis assigned V and J genes by comparing TCR nucleotide sequences with IMGT/GENE-DB human TR gene sequences. A later analysis assigned CDR3 sequences and most-parsimonious VDJ recombination scenarios with the TCRdist pipeline. In a later analysis, each TCR beta chain was defined by its CDR3 amino acid sequence together with its V-gene family, and reads without a unique V-gene family were excluded. As a way to deal with suspected cross-contamination and a sequencing artifact, a later analysis dropped 640 or so nucleotide sequences that were highly shared and had low generation probability. For each public chain, a later analysis derived a clonal expansion index from normalized ranks of inferred template counts within each repertoire. In a later analysis, generation probabilities were computed with a VDJ recombination model fitted to out-of-frame rearrangements, and the resulting probabilities were checked against IGoR. Hypergeometric tests were used in a later analysis to score TCR-TCR, TCR-HLA and TCR-CMV co-occurrence, with a repertoire-size bias correction applied to the TCR pairs. A later analysis estimated false discovery rates by permuting HLA or CMV assignments 20 times. In a later analysis, co-occurring TCRs were grouped using DBSCAN, with TCRdist sequence similarity added in when clustering inside HLA-allele-positive subsets. Repertoires with fewer than 30,000 or more than 120,000 public chains were left out of co-occurrence clustering, as were a few repertoires with anomalous nucleotide sharing. TCRdb holds this immuneACCESS table with in-frame rearrangements only. Some clones are missing; in checked studies, unresolved V genes explain under half, and the rest has no known cause. The DNA was the basis for D and trimming; V, J and clone size are from that table. This sample gives 150,000 to 200,000 clones in total; 87% of them show up just once. Jointly, the top ten make up around 0.93% of the sample.

As encoded in the germline V gene (reference sequence), CDR1 is GTSNPN while CDR2 is SVGIG. Including cysteine and phenylalanine, the CDR3 has 13 amino acids. Kept here is only the CDR3 DNA, which spans 39 bases and is read in frame from base 1. The V end loses 0 bases and the J end loses 8 bases, and a stretch of 13 bases separates them. The cohort comprised 670 or so healthy bone marrow donors. Cohort members were all nominally healthy when sampled, although unrecorded immune exposures were likely present. The donor was CMV seronegative and was included in the group of around 320 seronegative cohort members. Each donor provided a peripheral blood sample, and peripheral blood mononuclear cells were used for TCR beta sequencing. Genomic DNA extraction from the blood cell samples was performed with the Qiagen DNeasy Blood Extraction Kit.

Sequenced: PBMCs. The clonotype originates from a woman in her 30s in good health and CMV-seronegative. The rearranged segments are TRBV30 and TRBJ1-2; tentative D gene TRBD1, with 6 bases matching. The DNA is as follows: TGTGCCTGGAGTGTACAGGGTATCGGCGGCTACACCTTC. Translated, it gives CAWSVQGIGGYTF. The CDR3, completed at both ends by the reference TRBV30 and TRBJ1-2 genes, gives the full variable domain SQTIHQWPATLVQPVGSPLSLECTVEGTSNPNLYWYRQAAGRGLQLLFYSVGIGQISSEVPQNLSASRPQDRQFILSSKKLLLSDSGFYLCAWSVQGIGGYTFGSGTRLTVV.